These 27 T cell receptor beta chains were sequenced from one sample in a study of vaccination effects on CD4 cells after COVID-19. For these TCRs, the target antigens are not known. Method: immunoSEQ multiplex PCR; TCRdb's copy keeps in-frame clones and lacks some. The data show approximately 15,000 clones, about three quarters seen once. Ahead of sequencing, the ViraFEST assay grew antigen-specific CD4+ T cells using viral peptide pools. Subsequent to a culture period of about ten days, CD4+ T cells were isolated. A positive SARS-CoV-2 PCR test fell between March and December 2020. Everyone in the study got two shots of either the BNT162b2 or mRNA-1273 vaccine. The material sequenced was CD4+ T cells from PBMCs cultured with SARS-CoV-2 spike peptides, taken after COVID-19 vaccination. Source of these receptors: a human donor who had a prior SARS-CoV-2 infection.

The V and J genes are TRBV19 and TRBJ2-1, with 9 nucleotides matching TRBD1. The V segment lost 5 bases and the J segment 6 bases; nucleotides outside the gene matches: 8. Germline V gives CDR1 LNHDA, CDR2 SQIVND (reference sequence). CDR3 length: 15 amino acids. Here the CDR3 DNA reads TGTGCCAGTAGTCTTATGGGGACAGGGTCCAATGAGCAGTTCTTC. Its protein is CASSLMGTGSNEQFF.

This chain connects TRBV5-4 to TRBJ2-1; 7 bases match TRBD2. With 0 bases clipped from V and 2 bases from J, the junction kept 5 bases outside the gene matches. CDR3 length equals 16 residues. Germline CDR1 is SGHNT and CDR2 is YYREEE (reference sequence). The CDR3 DNA sequence: TGTGCCAGCAGCTTGGGTGGTGCGGGAGCCTACAATGAGCAGTTCTTC. Translation: CASSLGGAGAYNEQFF.

The V gene is TRBV24-1, the J gene TRBJ2-3; 12 bases line up with TRBD2. Germline V gives CDR1 KGHDR, CDR2 SFDVKD. Trimming took 3 bases from V and 6 from J; bases not matched to a gene: 12. The CDR3 is 18 residues long. The CDR3 region is CATSDGWASGRAHDTQYF. The CDR3 DNA is TGTGCCACCAGTGATGGATGGGCTAGCGGGAGGGCACATGATACGCAGTATTTT.

The chain's CDR3 is CASSLATGWNYEQYF. The CDR3 region has the DNA TGCGCCAGCAGCTTGGCCACGGGATGGAACTACGAGCAGTACTTC. The V gene is TRBV5-1, the J gene TRBJ2-7; a possible D gene is TRBD2 (5 bases). The V gene's germline CDR1 is SGHRS and CDR2 YFSETQ. The CDR3 length is 15 residues. Trimming took off 0 bases at V and 3 bases at J, with 13 bases between the two ends.

The CDR3 nucleotides read TGTGCCAGCAGCTCAGGGACTAGCGGGGGGGCAGATACGCAGTATTTT. It codes for CASSSGTSGGADTQYF. The genes are TRBV5-5 and TRBJ2-3, with 16 bases aligning to TRBD2. V shed 3 bases and J 4 bases; nucleotides not matched to a gene: 2. The CDR3 has 16 residues. CDR1 and CDR2 from the germline V gene are SGHKS and YYEKEE (reference sequence).

The rearrangement uses TRBV3-1 (or the pseudogene TRBV3-2) and TRBJ2-3; D is possibly TRBD1 or TRBD2 (5 bases each). The germline gives CDR1 LGHDT, CDR2 YNNKEL (reference sequence). This CDR3 region has 15 residues. The V and J ends lost 2 bases and 1 base respectively, with 10 bases between them. The CDR3 nucleotides are TGTGCCAGCAGCCAACCGGGACGTGGCACAGATACGCAGTATTTT. It translates to CASSQPGRGTDTQYF.

V is TRBV6-5 and J is TRBJ1-5; D remains ambiguous. The germline gives CDR1 MNHEY, CDR2 SVGAGI. This CDR3 is 14 amino acids long. V lost 10 bases to trimming and J lost 4 bases, with 17 bases between them. The DNA for the CDR3 is TGTGCCATTCCTCTGAGGCAACAGAATCAGCCCCAGCATTTT. It translates to CAIPLRQQNQPQHF.

This chain uses TRBV20-1 with TRBJ2-7, with TRBD1 matching 11 bases. The CDR3 is made up of 20 amino acids. Unmatched junction bases numbered 19, after V lost 3 bases and J lost 0 bases. Germline V gene lookup returns CDR1 DFQATT and CDR2 SNEGSKA (reference sequence). The CDR3 spells CSASKDRVLVGTGGSYEQYF. In DNA, the CDR3 is TGCAGTGCTAGTAAGGACCGGGTCTTGGTAGGGACAGGGGGCTCCTACGAGCAGTACTTC.

CDR3 sequence (DNA): TGTGCCAGCAGCTCCTTTACAGGGTTCGGCGGCTACACCTTC. This gives the protein CASSSFTGFGGYTF. The genes are TRBV7-2 and TRBJ1-2, with D possibly TRBD1 on 6 matching bases. Trimming cost V 4 bases and J 8 bases, with 17 bases left between them. The CDR3 is 14 amino acids. CDR1 and CDR2 from the germline V gene are SGHTA and FQGNSA.

The rearrangement links TRBV2 to TRBJ1-1; TRBD1 might be the D (5 bases). The germline gives CDR1 SNHLY, CDR2 FYNNEI. V dropped 7 bases and J dropped 13 bases, with 22 bases sitting between them. The CDR3 totals 13 residues. The CDR3 loop is CASTIAPRTGVFF. The CDR3 nucleotides are TGTGCCAGCACCATAGCCCCTAGGACGGGGGTTTTCTTT.

The chain uses TRBV18 and TRBJ1-3, with D unclear. Trimming removed 2 bases from V and 4 bases from J, with 15 bases in between. Germline CDR1 KGHSH, CDR2 LQKENI. The CDR3 consists of 16 residues. The DNA of the CDR3 is TGTGCCAGCTCACCATGGCAGGCCACTACGGGAAACACCATATATTTT. It codes for CASSPWQATTGNTIYF.

The chain employs TRBV15 and TRBJ2-3; weak D call: TRBD2 (6 bases). The CDR3 has 15 residues. The V and J ends lost 4 bases and 1 base respectively, with 12 bases between them. Germline V gives CDR1 LNHNV, CDR2 YYDKDF (reference sequence). The CDR3 nucleotides read TGTGCCACCAGCACCCGGCGGGGAGGCACAGATACGCAGTATTTT. Translation gives CATSTRRGGTDTQYF.

The chain has TRBV6-5 and TRBJ2-3, with 8 bases lining up with TRBD2. V dropped 8 bases and J dropped 2; count of bases not matched to a gene: 6. The length of the CDR3 is 14 residues. Germline V CDR1 and CDR2: MNHEY, SVGAGI. The CDR3 sequence is CASHLGGDTDTQYF. CDR3 nucleotides: TGTGCCAGCCATCTCGGGGGGGACACAGATACGCAGTATTTT.

V is TRBV7-3 and J is TRBJ1-3; D gene unclear. The CDR3 consists of 15 residues. Germline CDR1 and CDR2: SGHTA and FQGTGA. The V gene lost 5 bases and the J gene lost 0 bases, with 11 bases spanning the gap. CDR3 sequence: CASSLDGSSGNTIYF. CDR3 coding DNA: TGTGCCAGCAGCCTCGACGGTAGCTCTGGAAACACCATATATTTT.

The genes are TRBV7-3 and TRBJ2-7; D is possibly TRBD1 or TRBD2 (6 bases each). The V end was cut by 1 base, the J end by 7 bases, with 26 bases between. The V gene's germline CDR1 is SGHTA and CDR2 FQGTGA. The CDR3 loop spans 18 amino acids. The CDR3 here is CASSLKYLRGAHFGEQYF. The CDR3 coding sequence is TGTGCCAGCAGCTTAAAATACCTTAGGGGGGCCCATTTCGGGGAGCAGTACTTC.

V gene TRBV4-1 combines with J gene TRBJ1-4; 7 bases are shared with TRBD1. V shed 3 bases, J shed 3 bases, and the junction held 7 bases outside the gene matches. The CDR3 contains 16 residues. Germline V lookup: CDR1 MGHRA, CDR2 YSYEKL. CDR3 sequence: CASSQATGTANEKLFF. The CDR3 DNA reads TGCGCCAGCAGCCAGGCGACCGGGACAGCTAATGAAAAACTGTTTTTT.

This clone has a single count. The CDR3 is CASSPPSSGPRAGLFF. CDR3 DNA: TGTGCCAGCTCACCACCATCCAGCGGGCCCCGTGCGGGACTGTTTTTT. The J gene is TRBJ1-4, the V gene TRBV18, with D unclear. V dropped 0 bases and J dropped 13 bases, with 21 bases sitting between them. This CDR3 has 16 residues. Per the germline V gene, CDR1 is KGHSH and CDR2 is LQKENI.

The CDR3 protein is CASSFGQGLGELFF. For the CDR3, the DNA is TGTGCCAGCAGTTTCGGACAGGGTTTGGGGGAGCTGTTTTTT. This chain links TRBV27 with TRBJ2-2; 8 nucleotides line up with TRBD1. The CDR3 sequence is 14 residues long. CDR1 is MNHEY, CDR2 SMNVEV, per germline (reference sequence). Trimming took 3 bases from V and 8 from J; bases not matched to a gene: 5.

The chain combines TRBV18 with TRBJ2-3; either TRBD1 or TRBD2 may supply D (6 bases each). This CDR3 has 16 residues. CDR1 and CDR2 (germline): KGHSH, LQKENI. V gave up 1 base and J gave up 1 base, with 12 bases separating them. CDR3 amino acids: CASSPRGAVGTDTQYF. The CDR3 DNA follows: TGTGCCAGCTCACCACGGGGGGCGGTGGGCACAGATACGCAGTATTTT.

The chain links TRBV29-1 to TRBJ2-3; D might be TRBD1 (6 bases). The CDR3 has 13 amino acids. CDR1 is SQVTM, CDR2 ANQGSEA, per germline. Trimming cost V 6 bases and J 0 bases, with 10 bases left between them. CDR3 sequence (DNA): TGCAGCGTGAGGACAGCTAGCACAGATACGCAGTATTTT. This gives the protein CSVRTASTDTQYF.

This chain links TRBV6-7 with TRBJ1-5; D gene unclear. Being an ORF, TRBV6-7 has a function that is uncertain. The CDR3 is made up of 13 amino acids. V was cut by 4 bases and J by 8 bases, with 12 bases left in between. In nucleotides, the CDR3 is TGTGCCAGCAGTTTGGTGCTTAACGAGCCCCAGCATTTT. Amino acid sequence: CASSLVLNEPQHF.

The V and J genes are TRBV30 and TRBJ1-4; the D gene is possibly TRBD1 (6 bases). V lost 2 bases and J 5 bases, leaving 12 bases between the germline ends. The CDR3 runs to 14 residues. Germline V CDR1 and CDR2: GTSNPN, SVGIG (reference sequence). The CDR3 DNA reads TGTGCCTGGAGTAGGGGGACAAACAATGAAAAACTGTTTTTT. It translates to CAWSRGTNNEKLFF.

This chain connects TRBV5-4 to TRBJ1-3, with 7 bases matching TRBD1. V lost 4 bases to trimming and J lost 2 bases; unmatched junction nucleotides: 3. The CDR3 loop spans 14 amino acids. Germline CDR1 reads SGHNT; CDR2 reads YYREEE (reference sequence). The CDR3 DNA sequence: TGTGCCAGCAGCCGCGGGACAGCTGGAAACACCATATATTTT. It is translated as CASSRGTAGNTIYF. The whole variable domain, remainder taken from reference TRBV5-4 and TRBJ1-3, is ETGVTQSPTHLIKTRGQQVTLRCSSQSGHNTVSWYQQALGQGPQFIFQYYREEENGRGNFPPRFSGLQFPNYSSELNVNALELDDSALYLCASSRGTAGNTIYFGEGSWLTVV.

The rearrangement links TRBV11-3 to TRBJ2-5; 8 bases fit TRBD2. The CDR3 totals 14 residues. Germline CDR1 reads SGHNT; CDR2 reads YENEEA. Trimming cost V 8 bases and J 2 bases; bases outside gene matches: 7. CDR3 sequence reads: CASSRGGVQETQYF. DNA of the CDR3: TGTGCCAGCTCCCGGGGGGGGGTTCAAGAGACCCAGTACTTC.

This chain joins TRBV6-5 and TRBJ1-3; D is unresolved. Trimming removed 7 bases from V and 0 bases from J, with 10 bases in between. CDR3 size: 14 residues. CDR1 is MNHEY and CDR2 is SVGAGI in the germline V gene. This CDR3 is CASKLAYSGNTIYF. In DNA, the CDR3 is TGTGCCAGCAAATTGGCGTACTCTGGAAACACCATATATTTT.

V and J are TRBV6-1 and TRBJ1-2; D ambiguous. CDR1 MNHNS and CDR2 SASEGT come from the germline V gene. The CDR3 is 15 amino acids. The germline V and J ends were trimmed by 2 bases and 4 bases, with 14 bases remaining between them. The CDR3, as DNA: TGTGCCAGCAGTGAACGAGGCAGAGAAGGCTATGGCTACACCTTC. Translating it yields CASSERGREGYGYTF.

This clone was observed a handful of times. One end of the junction varies from germline; a read error may be responsible. This chain connects TRBV2 to TRBJ2-7; D call uncertain. CDR1 and CDR2 from the germline V gene are SNHLY and FYNNEI. This CDR3 has 12 amino acids. The CDR3 nucleotides read TGTGCCAGCAGTGAAGCGGGATACGGGCAGTACTTC. Protein product: CASSEAGYGQYF.